Below are 5 T cell receptor beta chains sequenced from a single sample in a study of a mutant IDH1 vaccine in newly diagnosed glioma. No antigen has been assigned to these receptors. Regarding time point: week 11, during vaccination. It was 300 ug of mutant IDH1 20-mer peptide that made up each vaccine dose, given with topical imiquimod. The method was immunoSEQ multiplex PCR; TCRdb's version includes in-frame clones alone and lacks a portion of them. Among some 33,000 clones listed, roughly 80% were seen once. Sequences were derived from PBMCs, sampled from a glioma patient whose treatment included an IDH1 peptide vaccine. These receptor sequences come from a young man with glioma.

This clone appeared a single time. This sequence joins TRBV6-5 and TRBJ2-5, with 8 positions matching TRBD2. V gave up 2 bases and J gave up 5 bases; unmatched junction bases: 7. Germline V gene lookup returns CDR1 MNHEY and CDR2 SVGAGI. The CDR3 covers 15 residues. The CDR3 coding sequence is TGTGCCAGCAGTTACGGGCGGGGGGCGACGGAGACCCAGTACTTC. It translates to CASSYGRGATETQYF.

The rearrangement uses TRBV30 and TRBJ1-1; no clear D gene. V shed 0 bases and J shed 6 bases, with 11 bases lying between them. Germline values: CDR1 GTSNPN, CDR2 SVGIG (reference sequence). The CDR3 spans 13 residues. The CDR3 nucleotides are TGTGCCTGGAGTGTACAAGGGATCGCTGAAGCTTTCTTT. Its protein is CAWSVQGIAEAFF.

The sample holds a few counts of this clone. This chain links TRBV30 with TRBJ1-1; D gene unclear. The germline V gene encodes CDR1 GTSNPN and CDR2 SVGIG (reference sequence). V was pared by 3 bases and J by 3 bases, with 14 bases between. The CDR3 is made up of 14 amino acids. Here the CDR3 DNA reads TGTGCCTGGAGCCTCATTGGGTGGGACACTGAAGCTTTCTTT. Residues: CAWSLIGWDTEAFF.

This CDR3 is CASSSQGSGDSPLHF. CDR3 nucleotide sequence: TGTGCCAGCAGCTCGCAAGGGAGTGGTGATTCACCCCTCCACTTT. The rearrangement uses TRBV7-2 and TRBJ1-6; D remains unclear. CDR3 size: 15 residues. The ends were cut back, 4 bases at V and 8 bases at J, with 15 bases in the middle. CDR1 and CDR2 (germline): SGHTA, FQGNSA.

This sequence joins TRBV2 and TRBJ2-7, with 8 bases that match TRBD1. The CDR3 runs to 15 residues. Looked up from germline, CDR1 is SNHLY and CDR2 is FYNNEI. V was clipped by 4 bases and J by 3 bases; unmatched bases: 8. This CDR3 reads CASSVEGQVDYEQYF. CDR3 nucleotide sequence: TGTGCCAGCAGTGTGGAGGGACAGGTCGACTACGAGCAGTACTTC.